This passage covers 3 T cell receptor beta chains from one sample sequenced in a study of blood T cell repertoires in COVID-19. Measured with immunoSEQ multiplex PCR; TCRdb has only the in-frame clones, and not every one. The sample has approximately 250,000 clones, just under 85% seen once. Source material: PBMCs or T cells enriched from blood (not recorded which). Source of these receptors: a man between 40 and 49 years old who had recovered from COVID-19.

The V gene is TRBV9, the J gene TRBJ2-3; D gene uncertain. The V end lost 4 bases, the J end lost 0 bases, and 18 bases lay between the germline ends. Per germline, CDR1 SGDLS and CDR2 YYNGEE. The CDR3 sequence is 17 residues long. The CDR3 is CASSPRLAPSSTDTQYF. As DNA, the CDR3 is TGTGCCAGCAGCCCCCGCCTGGCTCCGTCTAGCACAGATACGCAGTATTTT.

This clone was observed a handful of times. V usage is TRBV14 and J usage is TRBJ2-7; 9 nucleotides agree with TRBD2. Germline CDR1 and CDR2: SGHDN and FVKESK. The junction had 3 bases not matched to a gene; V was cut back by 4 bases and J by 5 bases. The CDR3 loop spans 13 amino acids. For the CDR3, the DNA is TGTGCCAGCAGCCTAGCGGGAGCTAACGAGCAGTACTTC. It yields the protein CASSLAGANEQYF.

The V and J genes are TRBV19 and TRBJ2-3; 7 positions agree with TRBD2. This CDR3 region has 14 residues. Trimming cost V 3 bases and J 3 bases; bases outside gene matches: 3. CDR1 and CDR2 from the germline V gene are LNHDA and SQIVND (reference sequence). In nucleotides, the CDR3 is TGTGCCAGTAGTATCCGGCGGGAGACAGATACGCAGTATTTT. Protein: CASSIRRETDTQYF.